This T cell receptor beta chain was documented in a study of PD-L1 blockade in urothelial cancer. Study background: Beginning in the mid-2010s, patients received atezolizumab, given as 1,200 mg intravenously every 3 weeks. The authors examined blood 3 weeks (second dose) and 6 weeks after treatment start.

Comments on this clone: What it recognizes is unknown.

Clones were sequenced by immunoSEQ multiplex PCR, and TCRdb holds only the in-frame ones, with some missing. The table shows under 50,000 clones, with roughly 92% occurring only once. The time point: pretreatment peripheral blood. All patients carried locally advanced or metastatic urothelial carcinoma. Findings of the study overall: Pretreatment TCR clonality in blood, when below the median, was predictive of better survival.

The V gene end was trimmed by 0 bases and the J gene end by 3 bases; junction bases not matched to a gene: 4. The CDR3 spans 15 residues. CDR1 and CDR2 from the germline V gene are SGDLS and YYNGEE. Source: PBMCs, taken around atezolizumab (anti-PD-L1) treatment. The V gene is TRBV9, the J gene TRBJ1-2; 8 bases align to TRBD1. The receptor was isolated from a woman in her fifties or sixties with urothelial cancer. As DNA, the CDR3 is TGTGCCAGCAGCGTAGAAGGACAGGGTCACTATGGCTACACCTTC. This gives the protein CASSVEGQGHYGYTF.